These 5 T cell receptor beta chains share one sample of origin, sequenced in a study of blood T cells in healthy people across ages. The use of a sample-barcoded 5' primer and a J-beta primer mix characterized a second PCR of roughly 7 to 11 cycles. TCRdb ran MiXCR on the 5' RACE reads and lists one entry per CDR3 protein. The data hold some 700,000 distinct CDR3 sequences, with 43% observed a single time. The specimen was blood. Source of these receptors: an older woman in good health.

The V gene is TRBV7-2, the J gene TRBJ2-1; D is ambiguous. The J call may be incorrect, as the DNA end agrees better with TRBJ2-7. The CDR3 is made up of 14 amino acids. Per the germline V gene, CDR1 is SGHTA and CDR2 is FQGNSA. The CDR3 protein is CASSASSAYNEQYF. CDR3 DNA: TGTGCCAGCAGTGCCTCCTCGGCCTACAATGAGCAGTACTTC.

Here the CDR3 DNA reads TGCAGTGCTAGAGATGGACAGGGGGCGTTCAATGAGCAGTTCTTC. This translates into CSARDGQGAFNEQFF. The V call is TRBV20-1, the J call TRBJ2-1; TRBD1 matches 11 bases. The germline gives CDR1 DFQATT, CDR2 SNEGSKA (reference sequence). There are 15 residues in the CDR3. V lost 0 bases to trimming and J lost 6 bases; unmatched junction nucleotides: 4.

The chain couples TRBV10-3 to TRBJ2-6; 9 nucleotides line up with TRBD2. V lost 6 bases, J lost 3 bases, and 3 bases stayed unmatched. CDR1 is ENHRY and CDR2 is SYGVKD in the germline V gene. The CDR3 has 15 residues. DNA of the CDR3: TGTGCCATCAGAACAGCGGGAGGTGGGGCCAACGTCCTGACTTTC. It yields the protein CAIRTAGGGANVLTF.

There are a few counts of this clonotype. The chain links TRBV21-1 to TRBJ2-7. TRBV21-1 is a pseudogene locus. The CDR3 loop spans 17 amino acids. The CDR3 region is CASSKSLFWTPSYEQYF. The CDR3 DNA reads TGTGCCAGCAGCAAATCCCTTTTCTGGACACCCTCCTACGAGCAGTACTTC.

V usage is TRBV30 and J usage is TRBJ2-5; TRBD1 aligns across 7 bases. Germline V gene lookup returns CDR1 GTSNPN and CDR2 SVGIG (reference sequence). The CDR3 covers 13 residues. V shed 0 bases, J shed 5 bases, and the junction held 3 bases outside the gene matches. The CDR3 protein is CAWSVIGGETQYF. The CDR3 coding sequence is TGTGCCTGGAGTGTGATAGGGGGCGAGACCCAGTACTTC.